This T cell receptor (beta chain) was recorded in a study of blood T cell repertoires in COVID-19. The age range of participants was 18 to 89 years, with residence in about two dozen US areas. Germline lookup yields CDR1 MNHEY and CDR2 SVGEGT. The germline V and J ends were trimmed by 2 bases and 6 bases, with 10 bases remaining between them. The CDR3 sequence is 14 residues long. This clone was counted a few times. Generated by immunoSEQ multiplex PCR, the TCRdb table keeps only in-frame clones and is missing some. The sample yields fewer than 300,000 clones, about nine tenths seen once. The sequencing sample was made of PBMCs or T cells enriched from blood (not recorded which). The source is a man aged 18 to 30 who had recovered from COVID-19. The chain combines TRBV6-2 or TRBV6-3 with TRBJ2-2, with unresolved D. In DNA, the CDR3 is TGTGCCAGCAGTTACAATGCCGAGGCCGGGGAGCTGTTTTTT. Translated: CASSYNAEAGELFF.